Presented here are 10 T cell receptor beta chains from one specimen sequenced in a study of technical replicates of blood from a few donors. TCRdb's table, derived via immunoSEQ multiplex PCR, lists solely in-frame clones and lacks some. Of around 74,000 clones listed, roughly 85% are singletons. Sequencing used PBMCs. These receptors all stem from a human donor in good health. Some clones in this sample may be carry-over from other donors' samples.

CDR3 residues: CASSADSEQFF. The CDR3 bases are TGTGCCAGCAGCGCGGACTCTGAGCAGTTCTTC. The rearrangement uses TRBV7-2 and TRBJ2-1; TRBD2 might be the D (5 bases). Germline CDR1 SGHTA, CDR2 FQGNSA. Trimming took 5 bases from V and 9 from J, leaving 8 bases between them. CDR3 length: 11 residues.

The rearrangement links TRBV23-1 to TRBJ1-2, with D unresolved. TRBV23-1 is assigned to the ORF class and has an uncertain function. CDR3 size: 11 residues. Trimming stripped 10 bases from V and 4 bases from J, with 10 bases between. The CDR3 spells CATPGLYGYTF. In DNA, the CDR3 is TGCGCCACACCGGGTCTCTATGGCTACACCTTC.

This chain connects TRBV20-1 to TRBJ1-4; D not certain. Trimming removed 4 bases from V and 8 bases from J, with 8 bases in between. The germline gives CDR1 DFQATT, CDR2 SNEGSKA (reference sequence). The CDR3 runs to 11 residues. This chain's CDR3 is CSAKIREKLFF. The CDR3 DNA is TGCAGTGCTAAGATCCGGGAAAAACTGTTTTTT.

The chain employs TRBV2 and TRBJ2-3; 9 bases line up with TRBD1. The CDR3 runs to 14 residues. Germline V gene data show CDR1 as SNHLY and CDR2 as FYNNEI. V was pared by 6 bases and J by 4 bases, with 5 bases of the junction left unmatched. CDR3 sequence (DNA): TGTGCCAGCAGCCGGGACAGGGTAGCAGATACGCAGTATTTT. Its protein product is CASSRDRVADTQYF.

The genes are TRBV5-4 and TRBJ2-7, with TRBD2 as a possible D gene (6 bases). The CDR3 sequence is 13 residues long. Germline assignment: CDR1 SGHNT and CDR2 YYREEE (reference sequence). V was pared by 4 bases and J by 2 bases, with 10 bases between. The CDR3 DNA sequence: TGTGCCAGCAGCCGGGGGTTTACCTACGAGCAGTACTTC. It encodes CASSRGFTYEQYF. Variable domain in full (rest from reference TRBV5-4 and TRBJ2-7): ETGVTQSPTHLIKTRGQQVTLRCSSQSGHNTVSWYQQALGQGPQFIFQYYREEENGRGNFPPRFSGLQFPNYSSELNVNALELDDSALYLCASSRGFTYEQYFGPGTRLTVT.

By frequency in the sample, this clone is medium-sized. The rearrangement joins TRBV7-2 to TRBJ1-1; a possible D gene is TRBD1 (6 bases). This CDR3 has 13 residues. V dropped 7 bases and J dropped 1 base, with 10 bases sitting between them. From germline, CDR1 is SGHTA and CDR2 FQGNSA. The CDR3 sequence: CASNWGPNTEAFF. The CDR3 DNA reads TGTGCCAGCAACTGGGGGCCGAACACTGAAGCTTTCTTT.

The chain has TRBV7-6 and TRBJ1-6; D unclear. CDR1 is SGHVS and CDR2 is FNYEAQ in the germline V gene. This CDR3 has 12 amino acids. The V end was cut by 4 bases, the J end by 12 bases, with 10 bases between. The CDR3 nucleotides are TGTGCCAGCAGCTACATAGCTGGACCCCTCCACTTT. Residues: CASSYIAGPLHF.

This chain joins TRBV5-6 and TRBJ2-5; 7 bases are a match to TRBD2. The CDR3 length is 17 residues. Trimming removed 1 base from V and 2 bases from J; junction bases left unmatched: 11. Germline CDR1 and CDR2: SGHDT and YYEEEE. The CDR3 here is CASSLTSASLGQETQYF. The CDR3 DNA reads TGTGCCAGCAGCTTGACTAGCGCTTCCTTGGGGCAAGAGACCCAGTACTTC.

This chain links TRBV7-2 with TRBJ1-1; D might be TRBD1 (5 bases). The CDR3 runs 14 residues. From germline, CDR1 is SGHTA and CDR2 FQGNSA. The ends were cut back, 3 bases at V and 3 bases at J, with 11 bases in the middle. This CDR3 reads CASSFNAGYTEAFF. As DNA, the CDR3 is TGTGCCAGCAGCTTCAACGCAGGGTACACTGAAGCTTTCTTT.

The J gene is TRBJ1-2, the V gene TRBV4-1, with D maybe TRBD1 (6 bases). The CDR3 covers 14 residues. Trimming took 3 bases from V and 4 from J, leaving 12 bases between them. Germline values: CDR1 MGHRA, CDR2 YSYEKL. The CDR3 DNA sequence: TGCGCCAGCAGCCAGGGGAGGGGGGTCTATGGCTACACCTTC. Its translation: CASSQGRGVYGYTF.